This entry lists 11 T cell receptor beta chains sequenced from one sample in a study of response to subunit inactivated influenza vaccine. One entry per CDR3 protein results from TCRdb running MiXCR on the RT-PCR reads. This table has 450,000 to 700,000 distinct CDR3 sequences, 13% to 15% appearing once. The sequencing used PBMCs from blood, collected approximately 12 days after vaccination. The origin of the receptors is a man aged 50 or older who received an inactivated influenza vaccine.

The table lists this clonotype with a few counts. CDR3 nucleotides: TGTGCCAGCAGCTTAGCGGGGGGGGCCGGCGCCTACGAGCAGTACTTC. Translating gives CASSLAGGAGAYEQYF. The V gene is TRBV7-8, the J gene TRBJ2-7, with D possibly TRBD2 on 7 matching bases. Trimming stripped 0 bases from V and 2 bases from J, with 14 bases between. From germline, CDR1 is SGHVS and CDR2 FQNEAQ. This CDR3 contains 16 residues.

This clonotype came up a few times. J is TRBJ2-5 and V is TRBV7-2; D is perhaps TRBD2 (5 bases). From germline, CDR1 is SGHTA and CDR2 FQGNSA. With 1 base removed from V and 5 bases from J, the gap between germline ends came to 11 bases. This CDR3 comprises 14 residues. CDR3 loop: CASSLDSSRETQYF. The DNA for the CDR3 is TGTGCCAGCAGCTTAGATTCTAGCCGGGAGACCCAGTACTTC.

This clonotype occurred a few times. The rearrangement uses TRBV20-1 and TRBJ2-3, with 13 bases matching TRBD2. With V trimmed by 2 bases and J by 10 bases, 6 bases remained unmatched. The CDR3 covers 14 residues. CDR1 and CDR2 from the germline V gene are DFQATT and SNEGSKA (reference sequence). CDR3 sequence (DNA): TGCAGTGCTAGACCGGGGACTAGCGGGAAATCGCAGTATTTT. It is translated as CSARPGTSGKSQYF.

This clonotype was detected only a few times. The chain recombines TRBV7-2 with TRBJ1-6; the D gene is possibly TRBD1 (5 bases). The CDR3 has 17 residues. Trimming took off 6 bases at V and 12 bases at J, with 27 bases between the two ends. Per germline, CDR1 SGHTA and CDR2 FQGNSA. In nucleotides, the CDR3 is TGTGCCAGCAGACAAAGTAACCGGGGCGACTTGAGAGTACCCCTCCACTTT. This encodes CASRQSNRGDLRVPLHF.

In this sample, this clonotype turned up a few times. The CDR3 spells CASSRWGYQPQHF. DNA for the CDR3: TGTGCCAGCAGCCGTTGGGGGTATCAGCCCCAGCATTTT. The chain joins TRBV5-6 to TRBJ1-5, with D possibly being TRBD1 (5 bases). CDR1 SGHDT and CDR2 YYEEEE come from the germline V gene. Trimming stripped 4 bases from V and 5 bases from J, with 10 bases between. This CDR3 is built from 13 residues.

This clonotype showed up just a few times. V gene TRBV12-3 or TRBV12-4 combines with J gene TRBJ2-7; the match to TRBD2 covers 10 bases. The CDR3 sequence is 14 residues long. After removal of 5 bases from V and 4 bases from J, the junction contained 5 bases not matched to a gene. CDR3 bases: TGTGCCAGCAGTGCCGCTAGCGGGAGTTACGAGCAGTACTTC. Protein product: CASSAASGSYEQYF.

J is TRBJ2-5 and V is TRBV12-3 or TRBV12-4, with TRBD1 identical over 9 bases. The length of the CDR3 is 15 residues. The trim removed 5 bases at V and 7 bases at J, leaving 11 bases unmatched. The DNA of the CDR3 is TGTGCCAGCAGTCCCCGAGGGGACAGGGACGGGACCCAGTACTTC. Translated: CASSPRGDRDGTQYF.

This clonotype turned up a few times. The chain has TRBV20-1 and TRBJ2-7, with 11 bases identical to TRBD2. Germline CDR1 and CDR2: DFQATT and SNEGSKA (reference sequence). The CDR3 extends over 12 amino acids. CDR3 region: CSGTSGKYEQYF. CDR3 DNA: TGCAGCGGGACTAGCGGAAAATACGAGCAGTACTTC.

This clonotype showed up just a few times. CDR3 sequence reads: CASSTDRRDEQYF. The CDR3 DNA reads as TGTGCCAGCAGCACGGACAGAAGAGACGAGCAGTACTTC. The chain links TRBV12-3 or TRBV12-4 to TRBJ2-7; D is perhaps TRBD1 (6 bases). Trimming removed 6 bases from V and 5 bases from J, with 14 bases in between. The CDR3 extends over 13 amino acids.

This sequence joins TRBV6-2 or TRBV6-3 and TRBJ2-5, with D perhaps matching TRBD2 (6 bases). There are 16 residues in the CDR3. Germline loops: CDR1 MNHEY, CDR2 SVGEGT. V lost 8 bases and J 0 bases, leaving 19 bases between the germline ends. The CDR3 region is CASQDISGAYQETQYF. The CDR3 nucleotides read TGTGCCAGCCAGGACATTAGCGGAGCTTACCAAGAGACCCAGTACTTC.

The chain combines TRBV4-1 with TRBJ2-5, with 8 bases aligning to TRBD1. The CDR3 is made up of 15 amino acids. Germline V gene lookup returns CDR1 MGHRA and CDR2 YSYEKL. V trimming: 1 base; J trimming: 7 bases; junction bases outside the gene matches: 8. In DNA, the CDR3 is TGCGCCAGCAGCCAAGCTCGGACAGGGTCGGCGACCCAGTACTTC. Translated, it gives CASSQARTGSATQYF.